This T cell receptor beta chain was retrieved from a study of CD8+ T cells in alopecia areata. Across the study: Scoring of severity for treated patients was based on percentage of affected scalp area.

Details on this clone: Its antigen is still unknown.

The treatment was: oral pan-JAK inhibitor, 5-10 mg twice daily. Study-wide results and caveats: Greater clonality was observed in lesional scalp samples, especially alopecia totalis/universalis, versus normal scalp.

Germline CDR1 is LGHNA and CDR2 is YNFKEQ. There are 15 residues in the CDR3. Trimming took 2 bases from V and 9 from J; bases not matched to a gene: 7. Sequencing relied on a cDNA template that was reverse transcribed from extracted RNA. Clones were sequenced by immunoSEQ multiplex PCR, and TCRdb holds only the in-frame ones, with some missing. The profile shows 150,000 to 200,000 clones, about 61% of them singletons. This specimen was CD4+ T cells sorted from blood, taken at approximately week 56, from a patient treated with tofacitinib. The receptor was derived from a human donor with alopecia areata. The chain is built from TRBV4-2 and TRBJ1-6, with 7 bases matching TRBD1. The CDR3 here is CASSQPDREGSPLHF. DNA for the CDR3: TGTGCCAGCAGCCAACCTGACAGGGAGGGTTCACCCCTCCACTTT.